The clone carrying this TCR beta chain is a singleton in its sample. This sample was taken from a study of blood T cell repertoires in COVID-19. After removal of 6 bases from V and 7 bases from J, the junction contained 13 bases not matched to a gene. This CDR3 region has 15 residues. The V gene's germline CDR1 is SGHRS and CDR2 YFSETQ. Residents of 24 US areas, aged roughly 18 to 89 years, made up the participants. In the study's own analysis: Counts of nucleated cells, estimated from reference gene primer amplification, were obtained. Using immunoSEQ multiplex PCR, the repertoire was profiled, and TCRdb retains in-frame clones only, with some absent. V, J and clone size are those of that table, while D and trimming were read from the DNA. The sample consists of about 64,000 clones, more than 75% of them appearing once.

The TCR sequence derives from a woman in her thirties or forties who had recovered from COVID-19. The source material was PBMCs or T cells enriched from blood (not recorded which). This chain connects TRBV5-1 to TRBJ2-7, with TRBD1 matching over 10 bases. CDR3 in DNA: TGCGCCAGCACCCCAGAGGGACAGGGGACGAGAGAGCAGTACTTC. As protein: CASTPEGQGTREQYF.